The T cell receptor beta chain described here comes from a study of cytomegalovirus exposure and HLA in healthy donors (TCRdb year 2017). Broadly, across the study: An earlier analysis of some 550 of the donors reported approximately 290 Gb of sequence data and about 100 million unique TCR beta sequences from about 179 million T cells. An early release covering roughly 600 HLA-typed donors comprised roughly 300 gigabases of sequencing data and tens of millions of unique TCR sequences. Of the 300 to 450 genotyped donors, 81% were placed in the genetic ancestry cluster associated with self-reported Caucasian donors. The study aimed to test whether cataloging public T cell receptors could reveal signatures of past pathogen exposure. The study profiled the T cell repertoires of hundreds of subjects by immunosequencing and related them to cytomegalovirus serostatus. Besides the first cohort of under 700 subjects, a separate validation cohort made up of roughly 120 different subjects was used. To predict cytomegalovirus infection status, the study brought together high-throughput TCR immunosequencing, statistical association of individual TCRs with disease status, and machine learning. To study patterns of TCR occurrence, a later analysis re-analyzed previously published TCR beta repertoires from 666 donors and added high-resolution HLA genotyping. Rather than drawing on any new phenotypic data, the later analysis identified candidate immune exposures from TCR beta sequences and the way those sequences occurred across donors. To decide whether each TCR beta V gene segment behaved as functional or pseudogenic, an earlier analysis of some 600 of the donors relied on high-throughput TCR beta sequencing. Alongside the repertoire data, information on donor age, sex, ethnicity and CMV serostatus was compiled. A later genetic analysis used genome-wide SNP genotypes for about three fifths of the 666 donors, treating that subset as a discovery cohort. Every repertoire in the discovery cohort had been generated on one and the same sequencing platform. Both class I and class II loci were covered by HLA typing, at four-digit resolution. The number of donors typed differed by locus, with about 629-640 for A, B, C, DRB1 and DQB1, 522 for DQA1, over 600 for DPA1, and around 460 for DPB1. About five DR-DQ haplotypes were handled as single units for association and clustering because linkage in the cohort was strong. Across roughly 420 genotyped donors of the cohort, an average of roughly 250,000 unique TCR beta nucleotide sequences per donor were sequenced, and 15% to 20% of those sequences were non-productive. The study at large found these results: This cohort had only TCR beta chains sequenced, and the lack of alpha or paired-chain data limited which features could be detected. Because HLA typing was unavailable for some donors at each locus, only the typed subset was used in association tests. Some 15 rarely observed V segments, including chromosome 9 orphons, were excluded from the earlier analysis of almost 600 of the donors because counts were too low. The authors suggested that the approach could potentially be generalized to other disease states and immunological phenotypes. In a later genetic analysis, fewer N-insertions in productive TCRs were reported among donors in an Asian-associated ancestry cluster than the approximately 670-donor mean. In the study, approximately 160 TCR beta chains were listed as associated with cytomegalovirus. Most TCR sequences were seen in very few donors, while some public TCRs were found in many individuals. A further reported finding was that TCR beta sequences accurately predicted the HLA-A and HLA-B alleles for most subjects in the first cohort. Sequencing depth was assumed to be roughly uniform across donors in the presence/absence analyses, though that assumption may not hold. A later analysis associated about 16,000 TCR beta sequences with specific HLA alleles at a false discovery rate of 0.05. When HLA alleles, especially DR and DQ, strongly co-occurred, TCR associations were difficult to assign to individual alleles. Several of the top co-occurrence clusters appeared to be linked to parvovirus B19, influenza, CMV and Epstein-Barr virus, according to a later analysis. A cluster of highly shared sequence variants was judged likely to represent a technical artifact of the sequencing pipeline. A later analysis found that TCR association rates varied across HLA loci, with DRB1 alleles showing the most associated TCRs and HLA-C alleles the fewest. In a later analysis, most CMV-associated TCR beta chains were found to appear HLA-restricted, with HLA associations seemingly driven largely by CMV exposure. Correlated functional status among segregating V segments might be attributable to linkage disequilibrium, but an unknown experimental factor could not be ruled out. In an earlier analysis of some 540 of the donors, most TCR beta V segments appeared in productive rearrangements about 87% or about 30% of the time, broadly matching IMGT annotations. A later analysis found that HLA-associated TCR beta chains were more clonally expanded and had lower generation probabilities than equally common non-associated chains. In a later genetic analysis, a missense DCLRE1C variant was associated with V-gene and J-gene trimming of TCR beta chains, and the association was replicated in an independent cohort. Cytomegalovirus status was reported to be diagnosed by the classifier with high specificity and sensitivity in both the original and validation cohorts. CMV serostatus was the only immune exposure information available for the cohort. In vitro tests confirmed that a few of the cytomegalovirus-associated TCR beta chains recognize cytomegalovirus antigens.

The library was generated by the immunoSEQ multiplex PCR assay. The multiplex PCR relied on a mix of 60 forward primers for TCR Vbeta segments and 13 reverse primers for TCR Jbeta segments. The CDR3 region of rearranged TCR beta genes was amplified from genomic DNA with a multiplex PCR assay. Amplified TCR beta libraries were sequenced as 87-base-pair reads on the Illumina HiSeq System. In the paper's pipeline: In a later analysis, tens of millions of unique TCR beta chains were counted across the 666 repertoires, and roughly 11 million of these chains were shared by at least two donors. A nearest-neighbor algorithm error-corrected the raw reads and collapsed the reads into unique sequences, merging closely related sequences to remove PCR and sequencing errors. To assign V, D and J gene segments, CDR3 sequences were aligned to IMGT reference sequences. For a sequence to be retained, a match of at least six nucleotides was required to both a V gene segment and a J gene segment. Rearrangements were classified as productive when the CDR3 lacked stop codons and remained in frame with V and J, and all other rearrangements were classified as non-productive. Following IMGT convention, CDR3 was defined as the stretch from the second conserved V-encoded cysteine up to the conserved J-encoded phenylalanine. The earlier analysis of about 590 of the donors excluded sequences that lacked an unambiguous match to a single V gene segment. An earlier analysis of 550 to 650 of the donors classified V segments as functional when productive rearrangements were above 56.7% and as segregating when the standard deviation between donors was above 5%. A statistical classification framework was developed to diagnose cytomegalovirus status using the catalog of TCR beta chain sequences. In a later analysis, TCR nucleotide sequences were compared against IMGT/GENE-DB human TR gene sequences so that V and J genes could be assigned. The TCRdist pipeline was used in a later analysis to assign CDR3 sequences and most-parsimonious VDJ recombination scenarios. A later analysis defined each TCR beta chain by its CDR3 amino acid sequence plus V-gene family, and excluded reads lacking a unique V-gene family. To address suspected cross-contamination and a sequencing artifact, a later analysis removed 592 highly shared, low-generation-probability nucleotide sequences. In a later analysis, a clonal expansion index for each public chain was calculated from normalized within-repertoire ranks of inferred template counts. In a later analysis, generation probabilities were computed with a VDJ recombination model fitted to out-of-frame rearrangements, and the resulting probabilities were checked against IGoR. In a later analysis, hypergeometric tests were used to score TCR-TCR, TCR-HLA and TCR-CMV co-occurrence, with a repertoire-size bias correction applied to TCR pairs. In a later analysis, false discovery rates were estimated by permuting HLA or CMV assignments 20 times. In a later analysis, co-occurring TCRs were grouped with DBSCAN, and TCRdist sequence similarity was added when clustering was performed within HLA-allele-positive subsets. For co-occurrence clustering, repertoires with fewer than 30,000 or more than 120,000 public chains were excluded, along with about five repertoires with anomalous nucleotide sharing. TCRdb took this table from immuneACCESS and kept in-frame rearrangements with V and J called. Such tables lack part of the clones; where checked against another copy, unresolved V genes explain under half of the gap, and the rest is unexplained. From that table come the V and J calls and clone size; the DNA was used to work out D and trimming. For this sample the table gives some 65,000 clones, of which 78% were detected only once. In total, the top ten clones hold over 2.5% of the sample.

In total, around 600 healthy bone marrow donors made up the cohort. All cohort members were sampled while nominally healthy, although unrecorded immune exposures were likely present. The donor tested CMV seropositive, placing the donor among the 250 to 350 seropositive members of the cohort. Each donor provided a peripheral blood sample, and peripheral blood mononuclear cells were used for TCR beta sequencing. The Qiagen DNeasy Blood Extraction Kit was used to extract genomic DNA from the blood cell samples. This clone was observed a handful of times. Its recognized antigen is unknown. The record has no base qualities; no much larger clone is one base away. Sample: PBMCs. This receptor was identified in a girl aged 5-17 years in good health and CMV-seropositive.

The nucleotides are TGTGCCAGCAGTGGACAGGGTGTCCAAGAGACCCAGTACTTC. Its protein is CASSGQGVQETQYF. The V and J genes are TRBV28 and TRBJ2-5; 8 middle bases align to TRBD1. Looking up the germline V gene yields CDR1 MDHEN and CDR2 SYDVKM. After removal of 5 bases from V and 1 base from J, the junction retains 3 bases not matched to a gene. The CDR3, from cysteine to phenylalanine, totals 14 residues. This entry keeps only the CDR3 DNA: 42 bases, framed from base 1.